These 8 T cell receptor beta chains came from one sample sequenced in a study of blood T cell repertoires in COVID-19. Produced via immunoSEQ multiplex PCR; TCRdb's table is partial and in-frame only. The sample includes some 67,000 clones, approximately 90% of them seen just once. The material sequenced was peripheral blood. The origin of the receptors is an elderly woman with acute or convalescent COVID-19.

Only one count was recorded for this clone. This rearrangement joins TRBV4-2 to TRBJ1-1; TRBD1 is a possible D gene (6 bases). This CDR3 spans 13 amino acids. Deletions cut 3 bases from V and 8 bases from J, with 13 bases between. Germline V CDR1 and CDR2: LGHNA, YNFKEQ. CDR3 bases: TGTGCCAGCAGCCACCCAGGGGTAGGAGAAGCTTTCTTT. This codes for CASSHPGVGEAFF.

This chain joins TRBV7-2 and TRBJ1-1; tentatively, D is TRBD1 (6 bases). V was pared by 5 bases and J by 3 bases, with 13 bases between. The CDR3 runs 14 residues. CDR1 is SGHTA, CDR2 FQGNSA, per germline. CDR3 nucleotide sequence: TGTGCCAGCAGCACAAGGGACAAGTACACTGAAGCTTTCTTT. Its protein product is CASSTRDKYTEAFF.

This rearrangement joins TRBV9 to TRBJ1-2; the D is unclear. Trimming took 0 bases from V and 4 from J, leaving 10 bases between them. Per germline, CDR1 SGDLS and CDR2 YYNGEE. The CDR3 is 14 amino acids. In DNA, the CDR3 is TGTGCCAGCAGCGTAGCCCCACAGACCTATGGCTACACCTTC. This encodes CASSVAPQTYGYTF.

This clone was observed a handful of times. The chain is built from TRBV7-8 and TRBJ2-7; 9 bases map to TRBD1. J was trimmed by 6 bases and V by 5 bases; bases with no gene match: 8. This CDR3 is built from 14 residues. Germline-derived CDR1 and CDR2 are SGHVS and FQNEAQ. The CDR3 region is CASSLNRDRVEQYF. The CDR3 coding sequence is TGTGCCAGCAGCCTAAACCGGGACAGGGTCGAGCAGTACTTC.

The chain combines TRBV6-1 with TRBJ1-5; 7 bases fit TRBD1. The J segment lost 4 bases and the V segment lost 1 base, leaving 4 bases of the junction unmatched. Per germline, CDR1 MNHNS and CDR2 SASEGT. This CDR3 has 15 residues. DNA of the CDR3: TGTGCCAGCAGTGAAGGTGGGACAGTTAATCAGCCCCAGCATTTT. Translating it yields CASSEGGTVNQPQHF.

In its sample, this clone was seen a few times. This chain links TRBV5-1 with TRBJ2-7, with 8 bases aligning to TRBD1. The length of the CDR3 is 14 residues. Germline assignment: CDR1 SGHRS and CDR2 YFSETQ. The V segment lost 2 bases and the J segment 5 bases; nucleotides outside the gene matches: 6. The chain's CDR3 is CASSFRTGNDEQYF. For the CDR3, the DNA is TGCGCCAGCAGCTTTCGGACAGGGAATGACGAGCAGTACTTC.

The chain combines TRBV5-1 with TRBJ2-5; D might be TRBD1 (6 bases). CDR3 size: 14 residues. V was clipped by 3 bases and J by 5 bases, with 14 bases between them. CDR1 and CDR2 from the germline V gene are SGHRS and YFSETQ. The CDR3 sequence: CASSSLTGGETQYF. The CDR3 region has the DNA TGCGCCAGCAGCTCCCTGACAGGTGGGGAGACCCAGTACTTC. Complete variable domain (other parts from reference TRBV5-1 and TRBJ2-5): KAGVTQTPRYLIKTRGQQVTLSCSPISGHRSVSWYQQTPGQGLQFLFEYFSETQRNKGNFPGRFSGRQFSNSRSEMNVSTLELGDSALYLCASSSLTGGETQYFGPGTRLLVL.

V is TRBV5-1 and J is TRBJ1-1; tentatively, D is TRBD1 (5 bases). This CDR3 is 16 amino acids long. The V end lost 0 bases, the J end lost 0 bases, and 12 bases lay between the germline ends. Germline loops: CDR1 SGHRS, CDR2 YFSETQ. In nucleotides, the CDR3 is TGCGCCAGCAGCTTGGGACAGAATTTCATGAACACTGAAGCTTTCTTT. The encoded protein is CASSLGQNFMNTEAFF.